This T cell receptor (beta chain) was found in a study of naive and memory T cell subsets. Four subsets defined by CD45RA and CD27 were sorted after CD3, CD4, CD8 and live/dead staining. The beta constant-region primer was an equimolar mix of two oligonucleotides covering TRBC1 and TRBC2. Four rounds of PCR amplified the ligated cDNA using nested alpha and beta constant-region primers plus SP2. TCRdb called the UMI-ligation and nested PCR reads again in MiXCR, with one record for every CDR3 protein. The sample yields approximately 150,000 distinct CDR3 sequences, 15% to 25% seen once. As to this clonotype: Its antigen is currently unknown.

The study's findings and limits: A few larger clonotypes appeared in naive repertoires, especially CD8, possibly memory cells re-expressing CD45RA. Over 90% of naive TCR sequences appeared only once, unlike memory subsets.

V trimming: 5 bases; J trimming: 5 bases; junction bases outside the gene matches: 6. Germline loops: CDR1 SEHNR, CDR2 FQNEAQ (reference sequence). The CDR3 covers 14 residues. The V call is TRBV7-9, the J call TRBJ2-5; 9 nucleotides line up with TRBD1. The material sequenced was naive CD8+ T cells from blood. The TCR sequence derives from a human donor in good health. This CDR3 reads CASSRDRERETQYF. In DNA form, the CDR3 reads TGTGCCAGCAGCCGGGACAGGGAGAGGGAGACCCAGTACTTC.